The entry below gives a single TCR beta chain sequence along with its context. Other DNA sequences from this sample encode an identical CDR3 as well. Original processing notes: Reference gene primer amplification in the assay estimated nucleated cell counts. Sequenced by immunoSEQ multiplex PCR; TCRdb stores in-frame clones only, minus some. V and J calls plus clone size are reproduced from that table; the DNA served to infer D and trimming. The table lists under 200,000 clones, roughly 78% of them singletons. This specimen comes from a study of blood T cell repertoires in COVID-19. Study information: T cells, B-cell-depleted T cells, or PBMCs supplied cDNA or gDNA.

Source material: peripheral blood. This clonotype was sampled from a woman aged 60-75 years with COVID-19, enrolled during active disease.

CDR3 nucleotides: TGCGCCAGCAGCCCCCGGACAGGGGACAACACTGAAGCTTTCTTT. It encodes CASSPRTGDNTEAFF. V usage is TRBV5-1 and J usage is TRBJ1-1, with 9 bases aligning to TRBD1. CDR3 length equals 15 residues. Germline CDR1 reads SGHRS; CDR2 reads YFSETQ. V lost 4 bases to trimming and J lost 2 bases; unmatched junction nucleotides: 6. Full variable domain (missing parts from reference TRBV5-1 and TRBJ1-1): KAGVTQTPRYLIKTRGQQVTLSCSPISGHRSVSWYQQTPGQGLQFLFEYFSETQRNKGNFPGRFSGRQFSNSRSEMNVSTLELGDSALYLCASSPRTGDNTEAFFGQGTRLTVV.